This entry concerns a single T cell receptor beta chain. This sample is drawn from a study of OX40 agonist ivuxolimab in advanced cancers. As for the study in general: Dose-escalation cases comprised hepatocellular carcinoma, melanoma, renal cell or head and neck cancer. Among those enrolled, mean age was about 62 years (range about 23 to 80) and 82.7% were male. Partial responses were recorded for three patients, including one with hepatocellular carcinoma and two with cutaneous melanoma.

This table comes from immunoSEQ multiplex PCR, and its TCRdb copy is limited to in-frame clones, with some not included. The data contain more than 60,000 clones, around 82% of them singletons. Losses at the gene ends were 4 bases for V and 2 bases for J; bases not matched to a gene: 2. Germline CDR1 and CDR2: MGHRA and YSYEKL. The CDR3 is 14 amino acids. Sample: CD4+ or CD8+ T cells sorted from blood, taken in a trial of the OX40 agonist ivuxolimab. The chain recombines TRBV4-1 with TRBJ2-7; TRBD1 matches at 10 bases. The origin of this receptor is an adult with an advanced solid tumor such as melanoma, head and neck, liver or kidney cancer. For the CDR3, the DNA is TGCGCCAGCAGCCCCGGGACAGGGGCCTACGAGCAGTACTTC. It specifies CASSPGTGAYEQYF.